Detailed here is one TCR beta chain. Its cognate antigen is unknown. Profiling relied on immunoSEQ multiplex PCR, and the TCRdb table lists in-frame clones only, not all of them. The data contain 34,000 or so clones, over 70% of them singletons. The sample belongs to a study of radiotherapy plus CTLA-4 blockade in lung cancer. Trimming pared 0 bases from V and 2 bases from J, leaving 14 bases between. Germline V gene sequence: CDR1 SEHNR, CDR2 FQNEAQ (reference sequence). CDR3 length equals 17 residues. People whose metastatic non-small-cell lung cancer was chemo-refractory got focal radiation along with CTLA-4 blockade by ipilimumab. General observations from the study: TCR clones from tumors expanded in blood after radiotherapy plus ipilimumab.

This sequence was found in a human donor with non-small cell lung cancer that progressed on radiotherapy plus ipilimumab. This specimen was peripheral blood, taken from a patient treated with radiotherapy plus ipilimumab. This chain connects TRBV7-9 to TRBJ1-3; D ambiguous. CDR3 in amino acids: CASSLASGAAPGNTIYF. CDR3 DNA sequence: TGTGCCAGCAGCTTAGCCTCGGGTGCTGCGCCTGGAAACACCATATATTTT.